This TCR beta chain is from a study of blood T cells in healthy people across ages. Primed by a sample-barcoded 5' primer and a J-beta primer mix, a second PCR proceeded for about 6 to 12 cycles. TCRdb processed the 5' RACE reads anew with MiXCR; each CDR3 protein has one entry. The sample includes roughly 1,800,000 distinct CDR3 sequences, 40% to 55% of them seen just once. This clonotype was observed a handful of times. Losses at the gene ends were 5 bases for V and 2 bases for J; bases not matched to a gene: 10. This CDR3 has 16 amino acids. Germline CDR1 and CDR2: SGHVS and FQNEAQ. The J gene is TRBJ2-3, the V gene TRBV7-8, with 7 bases aligning to TRBD2. The receptor's source is a woman between 40 and 50 years old in good health. Sequencing was carried out using blood. CDR3 in DNA: TGTGCCAGCAGCCCCCGTGGCGGGGGACCCACAGATACGCAGTATTTT. Its protein is CASSPRGGGPTDTQYF.